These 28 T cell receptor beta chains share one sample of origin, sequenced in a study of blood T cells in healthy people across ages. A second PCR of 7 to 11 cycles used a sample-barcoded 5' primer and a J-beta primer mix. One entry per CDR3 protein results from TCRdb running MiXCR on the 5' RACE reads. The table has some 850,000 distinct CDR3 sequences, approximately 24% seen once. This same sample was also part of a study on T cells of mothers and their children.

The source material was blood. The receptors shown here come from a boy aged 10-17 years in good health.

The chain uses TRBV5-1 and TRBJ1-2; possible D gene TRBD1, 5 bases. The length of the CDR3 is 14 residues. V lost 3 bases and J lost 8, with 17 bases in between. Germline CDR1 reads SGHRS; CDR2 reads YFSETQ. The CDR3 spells CASSYRDPEGGYTF. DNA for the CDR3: TGCGCCAGCAGCTACCGGGACCCAGAGGGCGGCTACACCTTC. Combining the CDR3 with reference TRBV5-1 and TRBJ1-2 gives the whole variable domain KAGVTQTPRYLIKTRGQQVTLSCSPISGHRSVSWYQQTPGQGLQFLFEYFSETQRNKGNFPGRFSGRQFSNSRSEMNVSTLELGDSALYLCASSYRDPEGGYTFGSGTRLTVV.

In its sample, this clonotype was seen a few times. The CDR3 spells CSAARAGPTDTQYF. In DNA, the CDR3 is TGCAGCGCGGCAAGGGCAGGGCCGACAGATACGCAGTATTTT. The V and J genes are TRBV29-1 and TRBJ2-3; a weak D match, TRBD1 (5 bases). V was pared by 7 bases and J by 3 bases, with 17 bases between. There are 14 residues in the CDR3. Germline V gene lookup returns CDR1 SQVTM and CDR2 ANQGSEA.

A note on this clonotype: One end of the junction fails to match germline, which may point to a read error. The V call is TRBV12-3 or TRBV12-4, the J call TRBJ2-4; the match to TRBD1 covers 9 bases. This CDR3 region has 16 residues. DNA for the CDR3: TGTGGCAGCAGTCGAGGGGACAGGGCTACCAAAAACATTCAGTACTTC. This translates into CGSSRGDRATKNIQYF.

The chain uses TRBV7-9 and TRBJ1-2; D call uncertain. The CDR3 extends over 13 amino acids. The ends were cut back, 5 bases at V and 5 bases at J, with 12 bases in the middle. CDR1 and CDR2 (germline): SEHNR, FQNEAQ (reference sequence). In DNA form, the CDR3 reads TGTGCCAGCAGCACCGACTACAAGTATGGCTACACCTTC. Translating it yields CASSTDYKYGYTF. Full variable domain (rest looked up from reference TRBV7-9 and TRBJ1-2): DTGVSQNPRHKITKRGQNVTFRCDPISEHNRLYWYRQTLGQGPEFLTYFQNEAQLEKSRLLSDRFSAERPKGSFSTLEIQRTEQGDSAMYLCASSTDYKYGYTFGSGTRLTVV.

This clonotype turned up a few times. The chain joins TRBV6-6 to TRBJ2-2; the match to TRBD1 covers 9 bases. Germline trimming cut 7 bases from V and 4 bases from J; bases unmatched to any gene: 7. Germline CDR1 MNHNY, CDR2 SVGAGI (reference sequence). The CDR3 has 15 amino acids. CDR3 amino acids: CASISGQGSTGELFF. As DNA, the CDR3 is TGTGCCAGCATCTCTGGACAGGGGAGCACCGGGGAGCTGTTTTTT.

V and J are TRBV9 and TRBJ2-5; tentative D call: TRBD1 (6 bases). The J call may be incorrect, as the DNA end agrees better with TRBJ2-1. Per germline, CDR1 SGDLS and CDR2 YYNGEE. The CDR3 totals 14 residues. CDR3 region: CASSVGGPGDEQFF. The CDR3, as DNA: TGTGCCAGCAGCGTTGGGGGCCCCGGGGATGAGCAGTTCTTC.

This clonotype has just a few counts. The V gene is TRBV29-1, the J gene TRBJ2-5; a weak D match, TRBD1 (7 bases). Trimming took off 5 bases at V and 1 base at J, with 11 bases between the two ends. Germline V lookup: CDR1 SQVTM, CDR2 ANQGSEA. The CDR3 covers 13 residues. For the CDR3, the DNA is TGCAGCGTTCGGAGGGGGCCCCAAGAGACCCAGTACTTC. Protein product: CSVRRGPQETQYF.

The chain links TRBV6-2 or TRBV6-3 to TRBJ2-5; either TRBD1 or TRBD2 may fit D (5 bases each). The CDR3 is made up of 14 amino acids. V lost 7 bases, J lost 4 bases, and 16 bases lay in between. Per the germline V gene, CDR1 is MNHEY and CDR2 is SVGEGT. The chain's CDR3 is CASIGGHHGETQYF. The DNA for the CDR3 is TGTGCCAGCATCGGAGGACATCACGGAGAGACCCAGTACTTC.

CDR3 residues: CAHKGGSEAFF. The CDR3 DNA reads as TGTGCCCACAAGGGGGGCTCTGAAGCTTTCTTT. The J gene is TRBJ1-1, the V gene TRBV28, with D possibly TRBD1 on 6 matching bases. CDR1 is MDHEN and CDR2 is SYDVKM in the germline V gene. The CDR3 is 11 residues long. Deletions cut 11 bases from V and 6 bases from J, with 13 bases between.

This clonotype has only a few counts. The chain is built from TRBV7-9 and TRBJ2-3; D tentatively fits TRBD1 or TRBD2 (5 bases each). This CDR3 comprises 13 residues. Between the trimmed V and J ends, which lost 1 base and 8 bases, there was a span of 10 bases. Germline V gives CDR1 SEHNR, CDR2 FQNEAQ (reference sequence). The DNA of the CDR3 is TGTGCCAGCAGCTTAGGGGACGCTGGTACGCAGTATTTT. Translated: CASSLGDAGTQYF.

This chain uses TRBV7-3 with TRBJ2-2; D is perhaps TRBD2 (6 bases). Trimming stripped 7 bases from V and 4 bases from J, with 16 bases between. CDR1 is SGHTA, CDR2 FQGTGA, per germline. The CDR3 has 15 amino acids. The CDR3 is CASTPYGGGTGELFF. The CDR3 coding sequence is TGTGCCAGCACCCCCTACGGGGGAGGCACCGGGGAGCTGTTTTTT.

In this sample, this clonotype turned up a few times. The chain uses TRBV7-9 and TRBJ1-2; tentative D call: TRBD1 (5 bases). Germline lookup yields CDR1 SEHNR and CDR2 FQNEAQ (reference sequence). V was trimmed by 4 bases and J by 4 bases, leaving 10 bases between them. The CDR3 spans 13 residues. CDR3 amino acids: CASSSEGSYGYTF. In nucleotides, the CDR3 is TGTGCCAGCAGCTCCGAGGGGAGCTATGGCTACACCTTC.

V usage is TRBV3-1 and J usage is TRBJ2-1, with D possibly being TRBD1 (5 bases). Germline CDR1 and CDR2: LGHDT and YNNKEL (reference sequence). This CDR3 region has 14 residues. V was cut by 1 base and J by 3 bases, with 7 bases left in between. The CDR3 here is CASSQGGDYNEQFF. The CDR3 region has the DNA TGTGCCAGCAGCCAAGGGGGCGACTACAATGAGCAGTTCTTC.

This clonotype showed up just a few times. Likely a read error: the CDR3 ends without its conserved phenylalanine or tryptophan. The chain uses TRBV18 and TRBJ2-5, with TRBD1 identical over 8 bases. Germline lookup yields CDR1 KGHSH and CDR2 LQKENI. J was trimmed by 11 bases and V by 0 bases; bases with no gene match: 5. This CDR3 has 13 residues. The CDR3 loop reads CASSPPDRVEQYV. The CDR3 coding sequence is TGTGCCAGCTCACCACCGGACAGGGTAGAGCAGTACGTC.

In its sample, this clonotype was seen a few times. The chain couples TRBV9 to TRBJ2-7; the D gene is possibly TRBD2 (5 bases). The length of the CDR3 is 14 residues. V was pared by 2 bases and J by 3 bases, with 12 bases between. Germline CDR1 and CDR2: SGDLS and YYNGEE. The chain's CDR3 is CASSVGGELYEQYF. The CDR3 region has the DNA TGTGCCAGCAGCGTCGGAGGAGAGCTCTACGAGCAGTACTTC. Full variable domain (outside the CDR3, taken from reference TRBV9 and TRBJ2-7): DSGVTQTPKHLITATGQRVTLRCSPRSGDLSVYWYQQSLDQGLQFLIQYYNGEERAKGNILERFSAQQFPDLHSELNLSSLELGDSALYFCASSVGGELYEQYFGPGTRLTVT.

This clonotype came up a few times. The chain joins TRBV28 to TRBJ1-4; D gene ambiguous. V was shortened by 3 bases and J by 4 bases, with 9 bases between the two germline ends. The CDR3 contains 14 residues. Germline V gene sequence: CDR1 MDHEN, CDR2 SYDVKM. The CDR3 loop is CASSFGSGNEKLFF. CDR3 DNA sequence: TGTGCCAGCAGTTTCGGCAGTGGTAATGAAAAACTGTTTTTT.

The CDR3 here is CSVEDETSGANVLTF. The CDR3 DNA reads as TGCAGCGTTGAAGATGAGACCTCTGGGGCCAACGTCCTGACTTTC. The chain couples TRBV29-1 to TRBJ2-6; D not resolved. This CDR3 has 15 amino acids. V lost 0 bases to trimming and J lost 0 bases, with 6 bases between them. Germline V lookup: CDR1 SQVTM, CDR2 ANQGSEA.

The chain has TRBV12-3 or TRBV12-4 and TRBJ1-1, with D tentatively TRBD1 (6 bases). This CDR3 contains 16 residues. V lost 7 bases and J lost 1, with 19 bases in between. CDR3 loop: CASTTGTLGANTEAFF. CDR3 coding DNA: TGTGCCAGCACCACAGGGACCCTGGGAGCGAACACTGAAGCTTTCTTT.

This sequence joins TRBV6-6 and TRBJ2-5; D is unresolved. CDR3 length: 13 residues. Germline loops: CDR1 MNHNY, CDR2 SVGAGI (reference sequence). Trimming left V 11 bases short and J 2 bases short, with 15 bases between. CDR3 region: CAGGRTIQETQYF. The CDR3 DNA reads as TGTGCCGGCGGCAGGACGATACAAGAGACCCAGTACTTC.

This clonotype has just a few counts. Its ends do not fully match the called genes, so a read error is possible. The CDR3 region is CASSPSGQGEFF. CDR3 DNA sequence: TGTGCCAGCTCACCGTCCGGGCAGGGGGAGTTCTTC. The V gene is TRBV18, the J gene TRBJ2-5, with 7 bases matching TRBD1. The CDR3 has 12 amino acids. Germline V gene sequence: CDR1 KGHSH, CDR2 LQKENI.

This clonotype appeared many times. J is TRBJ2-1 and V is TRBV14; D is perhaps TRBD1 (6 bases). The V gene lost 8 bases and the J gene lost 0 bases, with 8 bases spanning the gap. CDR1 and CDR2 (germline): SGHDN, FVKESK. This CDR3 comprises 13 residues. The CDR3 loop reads CASRDTSYNEQFF. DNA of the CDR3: TGTGCCAGCCGGGACACCTCCTACAATGAGCAGTTCTTC.

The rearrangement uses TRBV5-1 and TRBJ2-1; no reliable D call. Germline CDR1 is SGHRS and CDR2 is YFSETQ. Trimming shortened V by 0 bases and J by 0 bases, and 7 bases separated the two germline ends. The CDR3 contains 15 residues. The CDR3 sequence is CASSLEPASYNEQFF. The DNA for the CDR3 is TGCGCCAGCAGCTTGGAGCCAGCCTCCTACAATGAGCAGTTCTTC.

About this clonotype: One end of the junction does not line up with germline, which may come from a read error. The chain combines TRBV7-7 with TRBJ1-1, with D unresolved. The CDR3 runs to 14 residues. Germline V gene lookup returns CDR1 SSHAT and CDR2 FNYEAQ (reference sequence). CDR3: CASSAPGYTTEAFF. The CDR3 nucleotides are TGTGCTAGCAGCGCCCCGGGCTATACCACTGAAGCTTTCTTT.

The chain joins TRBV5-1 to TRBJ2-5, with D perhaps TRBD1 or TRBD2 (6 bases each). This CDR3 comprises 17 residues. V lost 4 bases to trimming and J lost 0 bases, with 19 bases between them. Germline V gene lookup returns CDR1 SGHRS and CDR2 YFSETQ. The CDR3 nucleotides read TGCGCCAGCAGCGGCGGGACACTTTTTCCCTACCAAGAGACCCAGTACTTC. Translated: CASSGGTLFPYQETQYF.

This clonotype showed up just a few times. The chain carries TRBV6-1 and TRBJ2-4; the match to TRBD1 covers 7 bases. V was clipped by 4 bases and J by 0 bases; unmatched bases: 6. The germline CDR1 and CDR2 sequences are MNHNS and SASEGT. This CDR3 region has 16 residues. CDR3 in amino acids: CASSGQGFLAKNIQYF. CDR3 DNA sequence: TGTGCCAGCAGTGGACAGGGTTTCCTAGCCAAAAACATTCAGTACTTC.

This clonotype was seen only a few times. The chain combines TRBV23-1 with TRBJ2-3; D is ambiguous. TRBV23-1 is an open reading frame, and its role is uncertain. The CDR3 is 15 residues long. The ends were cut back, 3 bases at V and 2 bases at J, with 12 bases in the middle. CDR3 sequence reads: CASSHRYGVTDTQYF. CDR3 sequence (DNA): TGCGCCAGCAGTCATCGATATGGGGTCACAGATACGCAGTATTTT.

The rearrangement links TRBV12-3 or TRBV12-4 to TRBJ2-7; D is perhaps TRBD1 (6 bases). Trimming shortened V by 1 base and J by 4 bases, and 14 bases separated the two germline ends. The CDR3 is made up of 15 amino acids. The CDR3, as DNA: TGTGCCAGCAGTTTAGTTCACTCCCAGGGGTACGAGCAGTACTTC. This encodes CASSLVHSQGYEQYF.

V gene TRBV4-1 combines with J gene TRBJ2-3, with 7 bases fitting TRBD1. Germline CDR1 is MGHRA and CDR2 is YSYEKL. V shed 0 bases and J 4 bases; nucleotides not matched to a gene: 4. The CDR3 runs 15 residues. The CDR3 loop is CASSQDQGGADTQYF. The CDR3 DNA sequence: TGCGCCAGCAGCCAAGATCAAGGGGGCGCAGATACGCAGTATTTT.